The 17 T cell receptor beta chains given below trace back to one sample, sequenced in a study of radiotherapy plus CTLA-4 blockade in lung cancer. Sequencing used immunoSEQ multiplex PCR; TCRdb keeps in-frame clones, though not all of them. The data show almost 55,000 clones, approximately 79% seen once. The sample was peripheral blood, taken from a patient treated with radiotherapy plus ipilimumab. These receptors were taken from a human donor with non-small cell lung cancer who had a partial response to radiotherapy plus ipilimumab.

Here the CDR3 DNA reads TGTGCCAGCAGCCCACTAGCGGGGGCCCACCCAGATACGCAGTATTTT. It encodes CASSPLAGAHPDTQYF. The J gene is TRBJ2-3, the V gene TRBV4-2; 11 bases are a match to TRBD2. The CDR3 spans 16 residues. J was trimmed by 4 bases and V by 4 bases; bases with no gene match: 7. In germline, CDR1 is LGHNA, CDR2 YNFKEQ.

This chain links TRBV5-4 with TRBJ2-1; weak D call: TRBD1 (6 bases). Deletions cut 0 bases from V and 16 bases from J, with 17 bases between. The germline gives CDR1 SGHNT, CDR2 YYREEE (reference sequence). CDR3 length: 13 amino acids. The CDR3 loop reads CASSLGSNREVFF. CDR3 nucleotide sequence: TGTGCCAGCAGCTTGGGGTCGAACAGGGAAGTATTCTTC.

In DNA, the CDR3 is TGTGCCAGCAGCTTATTAGCGGGGGCACAAGAGACCCAGTACTTC. Amino acid sequence: CASSLLAGAQETQYF. This chain uses TRBV7-7 with TRBJ2-5, with 9 bases matching TRBD2. V shed 2 bases and J 2 bases; nucleotides not matched to a gene: 3. CDR1 SSHAT and CDR2 FNYEAQ come from the germline V gene (reference sequence). The CDR3 loop spans 15 amino acids.

This sequence joins TRBV6-6 and TRBJ2-3, with 7 nucleotides matching TRBD2. V lost 7 bases, J lost 0 bases, and 7 bases stayed unmatched. Germline assignment: CDR1 MNHNY and CDR2 SVGAGI (reference sequence). The CDR3 contains 15 residues. DNA for the CDR3: TGTGCCAGCACCGAACTAGCGATCAGCACAGATACGCAGTATTTT. Translating gives CASTELAISTDTQYF.

This CDR3 is CASSRRQGSGELFF. The DNA for the CDR3 is TGCGCCAGCAGCCGAAGACAGGGTTCCGGGGAGCTGTTTTTT. V is TRBV5-1 and J is TRBJ2-2; 7 nucleotides match TRBD1. With V trimmed by 4 bases and J by 6 bases, 6 bases remained unmatched. This CDR3 is built from 14 residues. Germline V gene data show CDR1 as SGHRS and CDR2 as YFSETQ. Filled out from reference TRBV5-1 and TRBJ2-2, the complete variable domain reads KAGVTQTPRYLIKTRGQQVTLSCSPISGHRSVSWYQQTPGQGLQFLFEYFSETQRNKGNFPGRFSGRQFSNSRSEMNVSTLELGDSALYLCASSRRQGSGELFFGEGSRLTVL.

The CDR3 sequence: CASSERGTNYGYTF. CDR3 coding DNA: TGTGCCAGCAGTGAAAGGGGGACTAACTATGGCTACACCTTC. This chain uses TRBV6-1 with TRBJ1-2; D possibly corresponds to TRBD1 (6 bases). Trimming removed 2 bases at V and 0 bases at J, with 7 bases between. The CDR3 has 14 residues. The V gene's germline CDR1 is MNHNS and CDR2 SASEGT.

The chain is built from TRBV6-1 and TRBJ2-3; D is undetermined. Germline CDR1 reads MNHNS; CDR2 reads SASEGT. The CDR3 covers 15 residues. Deletions cut 1 base from V and 0 bases from J, with 8 bases between. CDR3 sequence: CASSEDLPSTDTQYF. CDR3 nucleotides: TGTGCCAGCAGTGAAGACTTGCCTAGCACAGATACGCAGTATTTT.

J is TRBJ1-4 and V is TRBV6-6, with 9 bases that match TRBD1. This CDR3 has 15 amino acids. Trimming cost V 7 bases and J 8 bases; bases outside gene matches: 11. The V gene's germline CDR1 is MNHNY and CDR2 SVGAGI (reference sequence). CDR3 sequence reads: CASKAPGQGLEKLFF. CDR3 coding DNA: TGTGCCAGCAAAGCCCCGGGACAGGGTTTGGAAAAACTGTTTTTT.

The genes are TRBV4-2 and TRBJ2-3; TRBD2 might be the D (6 bases). The V end was cut by 4 bases, the J end by 5 bases, with 16 bases between. CDR1 and CDR2 from the germline V gene are LGHNA and YNFKEQ. CDR3 length: 15 amino acids. The CDR3 loop is CASSLRRDPEDTQYF. The DNA of the CDR3 is TGTGCCAGCAGCCTTCGGCGGGACCCTGAAGATACGCAGTATTTT.

The gene calls are TRBV19 and TRBJ2-5; TRBD2 matches at 7 bases. The CDR3 has 12 residues. CDR1 and CDR2 (germline): LNHDA, SQIVND (reference sequence). The junction had 7 bases not matched to a gene; V was cut back by 10 bases and J by 5 bases. The CDR3 region is CATGRGGETQYF. The CDR3 DNA reads as TGTGCCACCGGACGGGGAGGGGAGACCCAGTACTTC.

The chain carries TRBV7-9 and TRBJ2-3; 8 bases are shared with TRBD1. CDR1 is SEHNR, CDR2 FQNEAQ, per germline (reference sequence). CDR3 length: 14 residues. Trimming at V came to 8 bases and at J to 3 bases, leaving 7 bases not matched to a gene. CDR3 sequence reads: CASHGTGLTDTQYF. CDR3 DNA sequence: TGTGCCAGCCATGGGACAGGTTTAACAGATACGCAGTATTTT.

The chain carries TRBV5-1 and TRBJ2-3, with D perhaps TRBD1 (5 bases). The CDR3 is 15 residues long. The germline gives CDR1 SGHRS, CDR2 YFSETQ. The V gene lost 4 bases and the J gene lost 0 bases, with 12 bases spanning the gap. The CDR3 region has the DNA TGCGCCAGCAGCCCCGACAGCCGAAGCACAGATACGCAGTATTTT. Protein product: CASSPDSRSTDTQYF. Full variable domain (outside the CDR3, taken from reference TRBV5-1 and TRBJ2-3): KAGVTQTPRYLIKTRGQQVTLSCSPISGHRSVSWYQQTPGQGLQFLFEYFSETQRNKGNFPGRFSGRQFSNSRSEMNVSTLELGDSALYLCASSPDSRSTDTQYFGPGTRLTVL.

The rearrangement links TRBV12-5 to TRBJ1-1, with a weak D call TRBD1 (6 bases). Looked up from germline, CDR1 is LGHNT and CDR2 is FRNRAP. This CDR3 spans 12 amino acids. V was trimmed by 7 bases and J by 4 bases, leaving 10 bases between them. Written as DNA, the CDR3 is TGTGCTAGTGCACAGGGAGCCACTGAAGCTTTCTTT. This sequence encodes CASAQGATEAFF.

This clone was seen a single time. The chain links TRBV9 to TRBJ2-5; TRBD2 matches 14 bases. CDR3 length: 16 amino acids. The V segment lost 3 bases and the J segment 7 bases; nucleotides outside the gene matches: 8. CDR1 SGDLS and CDR2 YYNGEE come from the germline V gene. This CDR3 reads CASSAQTSGGAGTQYF. In DNA form, the CDR3 reads TGTGCCAGCAGCGCCCAGACTAGCGGGGGGGCGGGGACCCAGTACTTC. Full variable domain (remainder filled in from reference TRBV9 and TRBJ2-5): DSGVTQTPKHLITATGQRVTLRCSPRSGDLSVYWYQQSLDQGLQFLIQYYNGEERAKGNILERFSAQQFPDLHSELNLSSLELGDSALYFCASSAQTSGGAGTQYFGPGTRLLVL.

The chain links TRBV6-6 to TRBJ2-7; 7 bases fit TRBD1. CDR1 is MNHNY, CDR2 SVGAGI, per germline (reference sequence). V shed 5 bases and J 2 bases; nucleotides not matched to a gene: 6. This CDR3 is built from 14 residues. CDR3: CASSPGTATYEQYF. CDR3 nucleotides: TGTGCCAGCAGTCCCGGGACAGCAACCTACGAGCAGTACTTC.

The rearrangement joins TRBV25-1 to TRBJ1-2; D is perhaps TRBD1 (5 bases). The germline V gene has CDR1 MGHDK and CDR2 SYGVNS. With 0 bases removed from V and 7 bases from J, the gap between germline ends came to 12 bases. The CDR3 runs 14 residues. CDR3 loop: CASSEYLGGSGYTF. CDR3 DNA sequence: TGTGCCAGCAGTGAATATCTGGGGGGTAGTGGCTACACCTTC.

This clone was counted a single time. The rearrangement uses TRBV11-1 and TRBJ2-3; no clear D gene. The ends were cut back, 3 bases at V and 0 bases at J, with 10 bases in the middle. There are 15 residues in the CDR3. Germline CDR1 and CDR2: SGHAT and FQDESV (reference sequence). In nucleotides, the CDR3 is TGTGCCAGCAGCTTGATTGAGACAAGCACAGATACGCAGTATTTT. Amino acid sequence: CASSLIETSTDTQYF.